Listed below are T cell receptor beta chains from one sample, sequenced in a study of cytomegalovirus exposure and HLA in healthy donors. Produced via immunoSEQ multiplex PCR; TCRdb's table is partial and in-frame only. This sample carries fewer than 200,000 clones, about 70% of them seen once, and the ten largest clones take 4.5%. The sequenced material came from PBMCs. These receptors were obtained from a woman in her late teens or twenties in good health and CMV-seropositive. CDR3s include the opening cysteine and the closing phenylalanine or tryptophan. Fields, in order: J gene, clone size, V gene, D gene, CDR3 DNA, CDR3 protein. A D gene is named only where the DNA matches it firmly. Rows may omit the clone size; those that give it use once, few, many or a size class.

>TRBJ1-1|few|TRBV5-4|.
TGTGCCAGCAGCTTCCCTTTCGGGGGAGGGACTGAAGCTTTCTTT
CASSFPFGGGTEAFF
>TRBJ2-2|.|TRBV4-1|.
TGCGCCAGCAGCCAAGATCCTTTCGGGACAACGAACACCGGGGAGCTGTTTTTT
CASSQDPFGTTNTGELFF
>TRBJ2-7|few|TRBV29-1|.
TGCAGCGTAGGGGGGGCACCAACCTACGAGCAGTACTTC
CSVGGAPTYEQYF
>TRBJ2-3|.|TRBV19|.
TGTGCCAGTAGTATAGCGACTAGTATTGGCACAGATACGCAGTATTTT
CASSIATSIGTDTQYF
>TRBJ2-7|few|TRBV19|TRBD1
TGTGCCAGTAGTACCGCGACAGGGTGGAACTACGAGCAGTACTTC
CASSTATGWNYEQYF
>TRBJ2-7|few|TRBV28|TRBD1
TGTGCCAGCAGTCGACCCGGGACAGGGCTCTACGAGCAGTACTTC
CASSRPGTGLYEQYF
>TRBJ1-1|once|TRBV7-2|TRBD1
TGTGCCAGCAGCTTAGCTGGGACAGGACCCTATGAAGCTTTCTTT
CASSLAGTGPYEAFF
>TRBJ2-2|.|TRBV9|TRBD2
TGTGCCAGCAGCCCTAGCGGAGGGGCGAACACCGGGGAGCTGTTTTTT
CASSPSGGANTGELFF
>TRBJ2-6|.|TRBV10-3|TRBD2
TGTGCCATCAGTGACCGTGGGACTAGCTACTCTGGGGCCAACGTCCTGACTTTC
CAISDRGTSYSGANVLTF
>TRBJ2-1|few|TRBV25-1|TRBD1
TGTGCCAGCACTTCCGGGACAGGGATATACAATGAGCAGTTCTTC
CASTSGTGIYNEQFF
>TRBJ2-1|.|TRBV11-3|TRBD2
TGTGCCAGCAGCTCTACCCCCTCTAGCGGGGGGTTCAATGAGCAGTTCTTC
CASSSTPSSGGFNEQFF
>TRBJ2-1|.|TRBV27|.
TGTGCCAGCAGGAGGGAGATAGGACCCCCGGCGCAATTCTTC
CASRREIGPPAQFF
>TRBJ1-2|.|TRBV7-9|TRBD1
TGTGCCAGCAGCTTGGGACAGACTAGGGCCCATGGCTACACCTTC
CASSLGQTRAHGYTF
>TRBJ1-4|few|TRBV7-9|.
TGTGCCAGCAGCTTGACTCCGGGACACCTTAATGAAAAACTGTTTTTT
CASSLTPGHLNEKLFF
>TRBJ1-1|.|TRBV7-9|.
TGTGCCAGCAGCTTAGAAGTCGGGGTGAACACTGAAGCTTTCTTT
CASSLEVGVNTEAFF
>TRBJ1-1|few|TRBV6-1|.
TGTGCCAGCAGCAAAATGTCGTGGACAGAAGCTTTCTTT
CASSKMSWTEAFF
>TRBJ2-7|.|TRBV27|TRBD2
TGTGCCAGCCTGGTACGCAGCGGGGGATCCTACGAGCAGTACTTC
CASLVRSGGSYEQYF
>TRBJ2-2|.|TRBV5-1|TRBD1
TGCGCCAGCAGCTCGGGGGGACAGGGGCCTACCGGGGAGCTGTTTTTT
CASSSGGQGPTGELFF
>TRBJ1-1|.|TRBV2|.
TGTGCCAGCAGTGAAACGCAGGGTCTCCGCACTGAAGCTTTCTTT
CASSETQGLRTEAFF
>TRBJ2-7|.|TRBV7-8|TRBD2
TGTGCCAGCAGCTTAGACCCCTGGCGGGAGAGCGGCTACGAGCAGTACTTC
CASSLDPWRESGYEQYF
>TRBJ1-4|.|TRBV5-1|.
TGCGCCAGCTCATACTTTCAGGGTGGTAACGAAAAACTGTTTTTT
CASSYFQGGNEKLFF
>TRBJ2-7|.|TRBV9|.
TGTGCCAGCAGCGTAGGAGGTGGACTTACATACGAGCAGTACTTC
CASSVGGGLTYEQYF
>TRBJ1-1|.|TRBV19|.
TGTGCCAGTAGTATGACTAACACTGAAGCTTTCTTT
CASSMTNTEAFF
>TRBJ1-2|few|TRBV25-1|.
TGTGCCAGCAGTTCGGGGAACCACTATGGCTACACCTTC
CASSSGNHYGYTF
>TRBJ2-1|.|TRBV11-2|TRBD1
TGTGCCAGCAGTTCATTTGGGACAGGGAAGGACAATGAGCAGTTCTTC
CASSSFGTGKDNEQFF
>TRBJ2-7|.|TRBV5-1|.
TGCGCCAGCAGCCTTGGAGGGTGGGACTCCTACGAGCAGTACTTC
CASSLGGWDSYEQYF
>TRBJ2-2|once|TRBV11-2|.
TGTGCCAGCAGCATCCCGGGACTTTACACCGGGGAGCTGTTTTTT
CASSIPGLYTGELFF
>TRBJ1-5|.|TRBV18|.
TGTGCCAGCTCACCACCCGGGGTAAGGGGGGGTAGCAATCAGCCCCAGCATTTT
CASSPPGVRGGSNQPQHF
>TRBJ2-7|.|TRBV27|.
TGTGCCAGCAGTTTACAGCTCAGGTCCTACGAGCAGTACTTC
CASSLQLRSYEQYF
>TRBJ2-7|few|TRBV7-6|.
TGTGCCAGCAGCTTAGAATACAGCTCCTACGAGCAGTACTTC
CASSLEYSSYEQYF
>TRBJ2-7|.|TRBV7-9|.
TGTGCCAGCAGCCCCCAGTGGAGCTCCTACGAGCAGTACTTC
CASSPQWSSYEQYF
>TRBJ1-4|.|TRBV2|TRBD1
TGTGCCAGCAGTGACAGAGGGACAGGGGGATTCGGCGATGAAAAACTGTTTTTT
CASSDRGTGGFGDEKLFF
>TRBJ2-2|.|TRBV6-1|.
TGTGCCAGCAGTGAGTACAGGGCGGACGGGGAGCTGTTTTTT
CASSEYRADGELFF
>TRBJ2-5|once|TRBV5-1|.
TGCGCCAGCAGCGCGGGGTCCCAAGAGACCCAGTACTTC
CASSAGSQETQYF
>TRBJ2-6|few|TRBV15|.
TGTGCCACCAGCAGAGAGGCAACAGCTTCTCCCGGGGCCAACGTCCTGACTTTC
CATSREATASPGANVLTF
>TRBJ1-1|.|TRBV4-2|.
TGTGCCAGCAGCCAAGAAACCGGGATCACTGAAGCTTTCTTT
CASSQETGITEAFF
>TRBJ1-4|few|TRBV6-5|TRBD1
TGTGCCAGCAGTCCGCGCACAGGGGGTAATGAAAAACTGTTTTTT
CASSPRTGGNEKLFF
>TRBJ1-1|.|TRBV6-5|.
TGTGCCAGCAGTCCAGAGTCAGGGGAGGGCACTGAAGCTTTCTTT
CASSPESGEGTEAFF
>TRBJ2-7|.|TRBV6-6|.
TGTGCCAGCAAAAATATAGCGGTGGGCACCTACGAGCAGTACTTC
CASKNIAVGTYEQYF
>TRBJ2-5|.|TRBV27|TRBD2
TGTGCCAGCAGTTTCGCTGGCGGGAGAGGCCAAGAGACCCAGTACTTC
CASSFAGGRGQETQYF
>TRBJ2-1|few|TRBV7-8|TRBD2
TGTGCCAGCAGCTTGCCGGGACTAGTGCGTGAGCAGTTCTTC
CASSLPGLVREQFF
>TRBJ1-6|.|TRBV30|TRBD1
TGTGCCTGGAGTGTACAGGGGGGCTCACCCCTCCACTTT
CAWSVQGGSPLHF
>TRBJ1-6|.|TRBV4-3|TRBD1
TGCGCCAGCAGCCAAGATGAGACAGGGAGGTCACCCCTCCACTTT
CASSQDETGRSPLHF
>TRBJ1-1|.|TRBV18|.
TGTGCCAGCTCACAGGGGTGGAGCACTGAAGCTTTCTTT
CASSQGWSTEAFF
>TRBJ2-1|.|TRBV2|.
TGTGCCAGCAGTGAACTAGTACCCTACAATGAGCAGTTCTTC
CASSELVPYNEQFF
>TRBJ2-1|.|TRBV5-1|TRBD2
TGCGCCAGCAGCCCAAATAGCGGGGGGTACTACAATGAGCAGTTCTTC
CASSPNSGGYYNEQFF
>TRBJ2-4|.|TRBV11-2|TRBD1
TGTGCCAGCAGTCCGGACAGGGCAAACATTCAGTACTTC
CASSPDRANIQYF
>TRBJ1-6|.|TRBV30|.
TGTGCCTGGAGTGTATTTAGTTCACCCCTCCACTTT
CAWSVFSSPLHF
>TRBJ2-1|few|TRBV6-1|TRBD1
TGTGCCAGCAGTGCAGGGGGCTATTCCTACAATGAGCAGTTCTTC
CASSAGGYSYNEQFF
>TRBJ2-7|few|TRBV4-1|.
TGCGCCAGCAGCCAAGATGAGACGGTGACTTTCTACGAGCAGTACTTC
CASSQDETVTFYEQYF
>TRBJ1-3|.|TRBV28|.
TGTGCCAGCAACCGGGTGCACGGGGGAAACACCATATATTTT
CASNRVHGGNTIYF
>TRBJ2-1|.|TRBV7-2|TRBD2
TGTGCCAGCAGCCGTAGCGGGGGGACCTACAATGAGCAGTTCTTC
CASSRSGGTYNEQFF
>TRBJ2-1|.|TRBV7-2|TRBD2
TGTGCCAGCAGCCAAACTAGCGGGGACTACAATGAGCAGTTCTTC
CASSQTSGDYNEQFF
>TRBJ2-3|.|TRBV14|.
TGTGCCAGCAGCCCTTTTTCGGGAGAATTCGCAGATACGCAGTATTTT
CASSPFSGEFADTQYF
>TRBJ2-3|.|TRBV4-1|TRBD2
TGCGCCAGCAGCCAAGACGGAACGAGCGGGAGAACAGATACGCAGTATTTT
CASSQDGTSGRTDTQYF
>TRBJ2-5|.|TRBV7-7|.
TGTGCTAGCAGCTCTTCTCCGGGGGTAGAAGAGACCCAGTACTTC
CASSSSPGVEETQYF
>TRBJ1-4|.|TRBV19|TRBD1
TGTGCCAGCTTCGGGACAGGGCTTGAAAAACTGTTTTTT
CASFGTGLEKLFF
>TRBJ1-1|few|TRBV5-8|.
TGTGCCAGCAGCTTGATCCGTACAGTCAACACTGAAGCTTTCTTT
CASSLIRTVNTEAFF
>TRBJ2-7|once|TRBV27|TRBD1
TGTGCCAGCAGTCCGGGACAGGGAGGTCTCTACGAGCAGTACTTC
CASSPGQGGLYEQYF
>TRBJ2-5|.|TRBV7-9|TRBD2
TGTGCCAGCAGCTTAGCCCTAGCGGAACGATCAGGGACCCAGTACTTC
CASSLALAERSGTQYF